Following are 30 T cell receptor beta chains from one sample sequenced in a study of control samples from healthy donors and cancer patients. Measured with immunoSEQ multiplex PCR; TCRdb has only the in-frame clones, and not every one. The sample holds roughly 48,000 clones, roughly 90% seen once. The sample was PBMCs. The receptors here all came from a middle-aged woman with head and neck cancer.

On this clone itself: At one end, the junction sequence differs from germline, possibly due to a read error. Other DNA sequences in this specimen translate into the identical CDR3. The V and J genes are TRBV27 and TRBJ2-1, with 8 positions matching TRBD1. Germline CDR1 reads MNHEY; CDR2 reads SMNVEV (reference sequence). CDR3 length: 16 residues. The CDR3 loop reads CASSRTGSSSYNEQFF. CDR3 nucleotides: TGCGCCAGCAGTAGGACAGGGTCAAGCTCCTACAATGAGCAGTTCTTC.

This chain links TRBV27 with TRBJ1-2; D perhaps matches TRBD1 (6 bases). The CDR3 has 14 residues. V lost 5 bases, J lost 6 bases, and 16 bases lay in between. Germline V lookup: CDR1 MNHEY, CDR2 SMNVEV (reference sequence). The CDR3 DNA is TGTGCCAGCAGTCGGACCGGGACACTAAATGGCTACACCTTC. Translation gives CASSRTGTLNGYTF.

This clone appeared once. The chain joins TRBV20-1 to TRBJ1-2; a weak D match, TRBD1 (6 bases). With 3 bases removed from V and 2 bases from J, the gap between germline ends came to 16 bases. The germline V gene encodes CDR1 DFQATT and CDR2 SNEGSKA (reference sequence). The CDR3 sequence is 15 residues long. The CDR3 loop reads CSASRFDRLNYGYTF. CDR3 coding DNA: TGCAGTGCTAGTCGTTTTGACAGGTTAAACTATGGCTACACCTTC.

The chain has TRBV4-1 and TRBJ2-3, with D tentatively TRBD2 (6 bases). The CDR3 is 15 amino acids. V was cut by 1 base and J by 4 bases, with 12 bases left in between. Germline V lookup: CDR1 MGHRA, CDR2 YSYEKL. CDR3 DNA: TGCGCCAGCAGCCAAGGGAATATAGCGGCAGATACGCAGTATTTT. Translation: CASSQGNIAADTQYF.

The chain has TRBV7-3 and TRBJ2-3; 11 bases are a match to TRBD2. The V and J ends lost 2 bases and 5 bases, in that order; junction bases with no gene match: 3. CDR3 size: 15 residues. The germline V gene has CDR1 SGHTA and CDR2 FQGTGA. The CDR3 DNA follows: TGTGCCAGCAGCTTAGTAGCGGGAGGGGTAGATACGCAGTATTTT. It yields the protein CASSLVAGGVDTQYF.

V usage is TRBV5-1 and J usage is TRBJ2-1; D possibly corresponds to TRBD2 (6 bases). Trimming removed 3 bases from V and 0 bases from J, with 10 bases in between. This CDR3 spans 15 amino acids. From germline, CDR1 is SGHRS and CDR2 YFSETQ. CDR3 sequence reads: CASSSGTGSYNEQFF. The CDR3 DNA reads TGCGCCAGCAGCTCGGGGACTGGCTCCTACAATGAGCAGTTCTTC.

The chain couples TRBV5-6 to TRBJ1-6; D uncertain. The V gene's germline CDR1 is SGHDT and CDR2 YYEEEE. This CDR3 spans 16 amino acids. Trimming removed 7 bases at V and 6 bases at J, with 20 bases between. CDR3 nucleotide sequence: TGTGCCAGCCAGCTATCCGGAGGAAACGTTAATTCACCCCTCCACTTT. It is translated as CASQLSGGNVNSPLHF.

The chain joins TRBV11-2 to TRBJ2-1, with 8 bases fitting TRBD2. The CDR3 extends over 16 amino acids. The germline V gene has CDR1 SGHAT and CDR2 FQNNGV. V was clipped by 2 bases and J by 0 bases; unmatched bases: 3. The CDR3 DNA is TGTGCCAGCAGCTTAACCGGGACTAGCTCCTACAATGAGCAGTTCTTC. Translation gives CASSLTGTSSYNEQFF.

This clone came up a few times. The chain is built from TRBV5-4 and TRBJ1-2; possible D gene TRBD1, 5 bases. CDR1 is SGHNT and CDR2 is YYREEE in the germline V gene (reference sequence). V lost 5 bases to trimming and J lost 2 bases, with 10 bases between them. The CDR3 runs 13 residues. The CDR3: CASSRDSNYGYTF. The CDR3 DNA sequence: TGTGCCAGCAGTCGGGACTCAAACTATGGCTACACCTTC.

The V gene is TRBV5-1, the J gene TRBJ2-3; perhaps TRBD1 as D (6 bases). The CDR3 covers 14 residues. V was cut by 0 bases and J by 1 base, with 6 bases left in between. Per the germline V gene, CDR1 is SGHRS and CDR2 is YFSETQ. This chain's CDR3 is CASSLDRGTDTQYF. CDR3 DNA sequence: TGCGCCAGCAGCTTGGACAGGGGCACAGATACGCAGTATTTT.

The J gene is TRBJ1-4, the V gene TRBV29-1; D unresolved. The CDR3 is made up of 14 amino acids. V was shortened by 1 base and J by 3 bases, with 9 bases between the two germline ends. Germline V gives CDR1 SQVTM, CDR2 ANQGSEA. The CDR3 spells CSVEVRDSNEKLFF. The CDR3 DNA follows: TGCAGCGTTGAAGTAAGAGACTCTAATGAAAAACTGTTTTTT.

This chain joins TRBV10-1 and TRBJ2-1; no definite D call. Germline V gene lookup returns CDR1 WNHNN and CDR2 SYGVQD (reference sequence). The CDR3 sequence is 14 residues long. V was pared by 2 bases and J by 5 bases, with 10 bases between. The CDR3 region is CASSEVGQDNEQFF. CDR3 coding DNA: TGCGCCAGCAGTGAGGTAGGGCAGGACAATGAGCAGTTCTTC.

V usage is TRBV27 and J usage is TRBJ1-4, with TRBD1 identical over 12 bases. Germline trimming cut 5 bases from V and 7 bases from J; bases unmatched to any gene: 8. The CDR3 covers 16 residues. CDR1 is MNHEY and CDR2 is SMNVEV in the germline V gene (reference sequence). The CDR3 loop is CASSPGTGGAGEKLFF. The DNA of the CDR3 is TGTGCCAGCAGTCCCGGGACAGGGGGCGCGGGTGAAAAACTGTTTTTT.

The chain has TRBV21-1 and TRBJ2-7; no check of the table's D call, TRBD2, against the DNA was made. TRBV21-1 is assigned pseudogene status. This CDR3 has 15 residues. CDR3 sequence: CASSKSGGPTYEQYF. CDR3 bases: TGTGCCAGCAGCAAAAGCGGGGGGCCCACCTACGAGCAGTACTTC.

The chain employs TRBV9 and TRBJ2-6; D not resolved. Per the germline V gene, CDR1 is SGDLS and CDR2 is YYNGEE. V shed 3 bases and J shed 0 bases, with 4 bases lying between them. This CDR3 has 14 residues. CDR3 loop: CASSGHSGANVLTF. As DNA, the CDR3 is TGTGCCAGCAGCGGTCACTCTGGGGCCAACGTCCTGACTTTC. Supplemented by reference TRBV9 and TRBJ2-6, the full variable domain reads DSGVTQTPKHLITATGQRVTLRCSPRSGDLSVYWYQQSLDQGLQFLIQYYNGEERAKGNILERFSAQQFPDLHSELNLSSLELGDSALYFCASSGHSGANVLTFGAGSRLTVL.

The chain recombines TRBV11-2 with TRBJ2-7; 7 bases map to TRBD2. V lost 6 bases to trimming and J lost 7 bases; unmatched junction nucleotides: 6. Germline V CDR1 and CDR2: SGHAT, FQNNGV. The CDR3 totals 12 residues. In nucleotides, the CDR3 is TGTGCCAGCAGTTTTATGGGAGGGGAGCAGTACTTC. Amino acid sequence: CASSFMGGEQYF.

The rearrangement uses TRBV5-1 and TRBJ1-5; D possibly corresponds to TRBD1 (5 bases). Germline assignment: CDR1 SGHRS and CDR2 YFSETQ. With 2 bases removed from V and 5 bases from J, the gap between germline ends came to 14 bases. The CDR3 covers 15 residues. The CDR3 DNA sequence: TGCGCCAGCAGCTTAGGTGACAGCCTATATCAGCCCCAGCATTTT. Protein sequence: CASSLGDSLYQPQHF.

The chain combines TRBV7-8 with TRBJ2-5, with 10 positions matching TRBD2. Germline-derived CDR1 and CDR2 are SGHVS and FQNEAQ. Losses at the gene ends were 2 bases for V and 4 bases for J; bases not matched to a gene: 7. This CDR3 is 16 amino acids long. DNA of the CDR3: TGTGCCAGCAGCTTAAGCGGGGGGGCGTCGGGAGAGACCCAGTACTTC. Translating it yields CASSLSGGASGETQYF.

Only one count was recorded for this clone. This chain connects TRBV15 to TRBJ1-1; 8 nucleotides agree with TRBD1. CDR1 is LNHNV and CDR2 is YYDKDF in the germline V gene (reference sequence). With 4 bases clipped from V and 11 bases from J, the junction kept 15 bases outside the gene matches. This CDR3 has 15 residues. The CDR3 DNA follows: TGTGCCACCAGCACGGCACTGGACAGGGCCAGGGGGGCTTTCTTT. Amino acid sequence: CATSTALDRARGAFF.

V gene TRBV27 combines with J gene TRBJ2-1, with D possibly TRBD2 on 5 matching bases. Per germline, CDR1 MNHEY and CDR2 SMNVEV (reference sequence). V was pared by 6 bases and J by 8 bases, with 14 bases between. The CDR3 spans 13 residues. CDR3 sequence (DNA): TGTGCCAGCAGGGGAGTAGTAATCGATGAGCAGTTCTTC. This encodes CASRGVVIDEQFF.

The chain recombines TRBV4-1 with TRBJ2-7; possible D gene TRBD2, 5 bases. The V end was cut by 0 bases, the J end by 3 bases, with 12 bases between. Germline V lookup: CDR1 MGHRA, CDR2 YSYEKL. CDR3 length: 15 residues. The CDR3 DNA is TGCGCCAGCAGCCAAGACCCAGCGAGGGACTACGAGCAGTACTTC. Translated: CASSQDPARDYEQYF.

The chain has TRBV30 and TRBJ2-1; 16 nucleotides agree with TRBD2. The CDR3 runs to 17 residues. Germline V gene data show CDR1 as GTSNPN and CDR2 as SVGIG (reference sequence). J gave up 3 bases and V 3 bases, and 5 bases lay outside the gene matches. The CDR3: CAWSKGTSGGVYNEQFF. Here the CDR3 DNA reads TGTGCCTGGAGCAAGGGGACTAGCGGGGGGGTCTACAATGAGCAGTTCTTC.

The CDR3: CASSQDIRAEAYTF. The DNA of the CDR3 is TGTGCCAGCAGCCAAGATATTCGGGCGGAGGCGTACACCTTC. The V call is TRBV14, the J call TRBJ1-2; D not certain. V shed 0 bases and J shed 11 bases, with 16 bases lying between them. From germline, CDR1 is SGHDN and CDR2 FVKESK. CDR3 length equals 14 residues. Complete variable domain (other parts from reference TRBV14 and TRBJ1-2): EAGVTQFPSHSVIEKGQTVTLRCDPISGHDNLYWYRRVMGKEIKFLLHFVKESKQDESGMPNNRFLAERTGGTYSTLKVQPAELEDSGVYFCASSQDIRAEAYTFGSGTRLTVV.

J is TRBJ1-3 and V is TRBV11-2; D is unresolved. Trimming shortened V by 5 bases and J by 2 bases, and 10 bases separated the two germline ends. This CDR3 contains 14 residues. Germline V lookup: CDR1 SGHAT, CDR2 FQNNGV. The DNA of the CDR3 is TGTGCCAGCAGCGCGGCCTCGGCTGGAAACACCATATATTTT. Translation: CASSAASAGNTIYF.

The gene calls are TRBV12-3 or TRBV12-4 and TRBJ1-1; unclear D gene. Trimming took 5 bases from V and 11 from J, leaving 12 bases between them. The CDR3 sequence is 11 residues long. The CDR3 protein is CASSARLGAFF. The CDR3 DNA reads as TGTGCCAGCAGTGCCCGTCTGGGGGCTTTCTTT.

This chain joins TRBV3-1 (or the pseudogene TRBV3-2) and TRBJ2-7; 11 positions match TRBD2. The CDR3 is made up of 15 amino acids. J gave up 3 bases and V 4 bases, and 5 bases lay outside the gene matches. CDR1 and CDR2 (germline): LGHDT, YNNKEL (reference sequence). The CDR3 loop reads CASSRVSGGVYEQYF. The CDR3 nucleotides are TGTGCCAGCAGCCGGGTTAGCGGGGGGGTCTACGAGCAGTACTTC.

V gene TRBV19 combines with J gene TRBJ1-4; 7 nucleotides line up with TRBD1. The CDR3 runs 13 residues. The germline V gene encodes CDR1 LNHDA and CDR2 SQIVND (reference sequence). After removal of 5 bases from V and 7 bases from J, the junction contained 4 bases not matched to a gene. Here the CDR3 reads CASSGHRGEKLFF. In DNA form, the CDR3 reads TGTGCCAGTAGTGGTCACAGGGGTGAAAAACTGTTTTTT.

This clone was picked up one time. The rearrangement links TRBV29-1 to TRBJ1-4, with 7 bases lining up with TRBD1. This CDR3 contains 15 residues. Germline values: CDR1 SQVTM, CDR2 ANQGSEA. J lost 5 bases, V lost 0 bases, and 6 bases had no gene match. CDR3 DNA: TGCAGCGTTGAAGACTCCGGACAGGTGAATGAAAAACTGTTTTTT. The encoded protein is CSVEDSGQVNEKLFF.

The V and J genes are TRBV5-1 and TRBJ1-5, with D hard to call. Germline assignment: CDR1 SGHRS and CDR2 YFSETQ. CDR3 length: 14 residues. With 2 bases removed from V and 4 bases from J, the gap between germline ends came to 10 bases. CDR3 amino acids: CASSLGGGNQPQHF. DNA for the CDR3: TGCGCCAGCAGCTTAGGAGGAGGTAATCAGCCCCAGCATTTT.

This CDR3 is CASSLAGGYNEQFF. Here the CDR3 DNA reads TGTGCCAGCAGCTTGGCGGGGGGATACAATGAGCAGTTCTTC. This chain uses TRBV7-2 with TRBJ2-1; 8 bases map to TRBD2. CDR1 SGHTA and CDR2 FQGNSA come from the germline V gene. CDR3 size: 14 residues. V shed 3 bases, J shed 4 bases, and the junction held 2 bases outside the gene matches.